This passage covers 10 T cell receptor beta chains from one sample sequenced in a study of CD8 T cells in Susac syndrome. Reverse transcription of about 0.5 to 1 ug RNA used random hexamers. TCRdb reanalysed the immunoSEQ multiplex PCR reads using MiXCR and keeps one entry per CDR3 protein. Here the sample spans 50,000 or so distinct CDR3 sequences, around 93% being singletons. The specimen sequenced was CD8+ T cells from PBMCs. The receptors were sampled from a human donor in good health.

The rearrangement uses TRBV29-1 and TRBJ2-3; D unclear. Germline V gene sequence: CDR1 SQVTM, CDR2 ANQGSEA. The V end lost 5 bases, the J end lost 0 bases, and 9 bases lay between the germline ends. CDR3 length: 13 amino acids. The DNA of the CDR3 is TGCAGCGTTTTCCCGGTTAGCACAGATACGCAGTATTTT. Amino acids: CSVFPVSTDTQYF.

This chain joins TRBV5-6 and TRBJ1-3; a weak D match, TRBD1 (5 bases). The germline CDR1 and CDR2 sequences are SGHDT and YYEEEE. There are 13 residues in the CDR3. Between the trimmed V and J ends, which lost 4 bases and 5 bases, there was a span of 10 bases. CDR3 sequence reads: CASSAGRRNTIYF. The DNA for the CDR3 is TGTGCCAGCAGCGCGGGACGCCGAAACACCATATATTTT. Full variable domain (outside the CDR3, taken from reference TRBV5-6 and TRBJ1-3): DAGVTQSPTHLIKTRGQQVTLRCSPKSGHDTVSWYQQALGQGPQFIFQYYEEEERQRGNFPDRFSGHQFPNYSSELNVNALLLGDSALYLCASSAGRRNTIYFGEGSWLTVV.

The V gene is TRBV6-2 or TRBV6-3, the J gene TRBJ1-5; D unclear. Germline values: CDR1 MNHEY, CDR2 SVGEGT. Trimming removed 5 bases at V and 5 bases at J, with 13 bases between. The CDR3 is made up of 14 amino acids. The chain's CDR3 is CASSPRLWDQPQHF. The CDR3, as DNA: TGTGCCAGCAGTCCCCGGCTCTGGGATCAGCCCCAGCATTTT.

This clonotype occurred a few times. This chain joins TRBV20-1 and TRBJ2-5, with D perhaps matching TRBD1 or TRBD2 (5 bases each). Trimming left V 3 bases short and J 5 bases short, with 19 bases between. This CDR3 is 15 amino acids long. Germline V gene sequence: CDR1 DFQATT, CDR2 SNEGSKA (reference sequence). As DNA, the CDR3 is TGCAGTGCTAGGCCCACAGAGGGGTTTTTGGAGACCCAGTACTTC. Amino acid sequence: CSARPTEGFLETQYF.

The V gene is TRBV29-1, the J gene TRBJ2-1; D might be TRBD2 (5 bases). The CDR3 runs 11 residues. CDR1 and CDR2 (germline): SQVTM, ANQGSEA. Trimming removed 4 bases from V and 5 bases from J, with 6 bases in between. This CDR3 is CSVGTHNEQFF. DNA of the CDR3: TGCAGCGTTGGGACTCACAATGAGCAGTTCTTC.

V gene TRBV29-1 combines with J gene TRBJ1-1, with D unresolved. Germline V gene sequence: CDR1 SQVTM, CDR2 ANQGSEA. V lost 8 bases and J lost 6, with 16 bases in between. The CDR3 consists of 12 residues. CDR3 region: CSIKGIGAEAFF. CDR3 in DNA: TGCAGCATCAAAGGTATTGGGGCTGAAGCTTTCTTT.

The V gene is TRBV25-1, the J gene TRBJ1-1, with 9 bases that match TRBD1. V was clipped by 4 bases and J by 3 bases; unmatched bases: 3. The germline CDR1 and CDR2 sequences are MGHDK and SYGVNS. The CDR3 is 14 residues long. CDR3 nucleotides: TGTGCCAGCAGTGGTAGACAGGGGGACACTGAAGCTTTCTTT. Its protein is CASSGRQGDTEAFF.

This chain uses TRBV5-6 with TRBJ2-3, with D possibly TRBD2 on 6 matching bases. Per the germline V gene, CDR1 is SGHDT and CDR2 is YYEEEE. The CDR3 is 15 residues long. V dropped 3 bases and J dropped 3 bases, with 14 bases sitting between them. Written as DNA, the CDR3 is TGTGCCAGCAGCTCCGGGAGAGCAGTGACAGATACGCAGTATTTT. Translated: CASSSGRAVTDTQYF.

This chain connects TRBV10-2 to TRBJ2-7, with 8 nucleotides matching TRBD1. The V gene end was trimmed by 4 bases and the J gene end by 2 bases; junction bases not matched to a gene: 7. Per the germline V gene, CDR1 is WSHSY and CDR2 is SAAADI. CDR3 size: 15 residues. The chain's CDR3 is CASSVVGTGTYEQYF. The CDR3 region has the DNA TGCGCCAGCAGTGTGGTCGGGACAGGCACCTACGAGCAGTACTTC.

The rearrangement links TRBV20-1 to TRBJ2-1; no clear D. The germline CDR1 and CDR2 sequences are DFQATT and SNEGSKA (reference sequence). There are 14 residues in the CDR3. V gave up 3 bases and J gave up 0 bases, with 9 bases separating them. The CDR3 DNA follows: TGCAGTGCTAGCGAGCTGAGCTCCTACAATGAGCAGTTCTTC. Protein product: CSASELSSYNEQFF.